This T cell receptor (beta chain) was recorded in a study of cytomegalovirus exposure and HLA in healthy donors. Concerning this clone: Its antigen is currently unknown.

Here immunoSEQ multiplex PCR was the method, and the copy in TCRdb shows in-frame clones only, minus some. Seen here are about 150,000 clones, roughly four fifths observed once, and the top ten hold 25% to 30%. The CDR3 length is 13 residues. Between the trimmed V and J ends, which lost 0 bases and 6 bases, there was a span of 9 bases. Germline V gene data show CDR1 as GTSNPN and CDR2 as SVGIG (reference sequence). Findings and caveats of the study: Altogether, 150 or so TCR beta chains were recorded as cytomegalovirus-associated. There were some public TCRs occurring in many donors, but most TCR sequences were rare. The finding came from a later analysis; first-cohort TCR clusters tended to co-occur in the roughly 120 validation repertoires.

This TCR was sampled from a man aged 25-45 years in good health and CMV-seropositive. This rearrangement joins TRBV30 to TRBJ1-5, with D maybe TRBD1 (6 bases). Sequencing used PBMCs. The CDR3 sequence: CAWSVGGVQPQHF. The DNA of the CDR3 is TGTGCCTGGAGTGTTGGGGGCGTTCAGCCCCAGCATTTT.